The 31 T cell receptor beta chains below were found in one sample sequenced in a study of early T cells in non-severe SARS-CoV-2 infection. TCRdb re-analysed the 5' RACE reads in MiXCR, keeping a single row per CDR3 protein. The sample contains tens of thousands of distinct CDR3 sequences, approximately 6% of which appear only once. Material: whole blood. The source is an adult who was a healthcare worker with PCR-confirmed SARS-CoV-2 infection or an uninfected control (not recorded which).

This clonotype has at least ten counts. V usage is TRBV25-1 and J usage is TRBJ2-3; D gene uncertain. The V gene lost 5 bases and the J gene lost 1 base, with 13 bases spanning the gap. The germline gives CDR1 MGHDK, CDR2 SYGVNS. This CDR3 has 15 amino acids. Written as DNA, the CDR3 is TGTGCCAGCAGTCGTTTACTTGGGGGCACAGATACGCAGTATTTT. Its translation is CASSRLLGGTDTQYF.

This clonotype was counted only a few times. The chain employs TRBV27 and TRBJ2-6; 8 nucleotides agree with TRBD1. The junction had 7 bases not matched to a gene; V was cut back by 6 bases and J by 0 bases. This CDR3 contains 17 residues. The germline V gene encodes CDR1 MNHEY and CDR2 SMNVEV (reference sequence). The CDR3 spells CASRPRQGHSGANVLTF. Written as DNA, the CDR3 is TGTGCCAGCAGGCCGAGACAGGGGCACTCTGGGGCCAACGTCCTGACTTTC.

At least ten counts were recorded for this clonotype. This chain connects TRBV11-3 to TRBJ2-2; no clear D. The V and J ends lost 4 bases and 6 bases respectively, with 12 bases between them. This CDR3 has 14 residues. Germline V lookup: CDR1 SGHNT, CDR2 YENEEA. The DNA for the CDR3 is TGTGCCAGCAGCTCGAGTTACGAGGCCGGGGAGCTGTTTTTT. Protein sequence: CASSSSYEAGELFF. Full variable domain (remainder filled in from reference TRBV11-3 and TRBJ2-2): EAGVVQSPRYKIIEKKQPVAFWCNPISGHNTLYWYLQNLGQGPELLIRYENEEAVDDSQLPKDRFSAERLKGVDSTLKIQPAELGDSAVYLCASSSSYEAGELFFGEGSRLTVL.

This clonotype was observed at least ten times. This chain uses TRBV5-5 with TRBJ2-3; unclear D gene. The CDR3 spans 16 residues. Trimming removed 0 bases from V and 0 bases from J, with 11 bases in between. Germline values: CDR1 SGHKS, CDR2 YYEKEE (reference sequence). The CDR3 here is CASSLVEGRSTDTQYF. As DNA, the CDR3 is TGTGCCAGCAGCTTGGTTGAAGGTCGGAGCACAGATACGCAGTATTTT.

This rearrangement joins TRBV5-1 to TRBJ2-3; 8 bases are shared with TRBD1. This CDR3 has 15 residues. Per the germline V gene, CDR1 is SGHRS and CDR2 is YFSETQ. J gave up 3 bases and V 7 bases, and 10 bases lay outside the gene matches. The chain's CDR3 is CASLRDRRATDTQYF. In DNA form, the CDR3 reads TGCGCCAGCCTCAGGGACAGGAGGGCGACAGATACGCAGTATTTT. Full variable domain (rest looked up from reference TRBV5-1 and TRBJ2-3): KAGVTQTPRYLIKTRGQQVTLSCSPISGHRSVSWYQQTPGQGLQFLFEYFSETQRNKGNFPGRFSGRQFSNSRSEMNVSTLELGDSALYLCASLRDRRATDTQYFGPGTRLTVL.

This clonotype showed up many times. This CDR3 reads CASRTTAISNQPQHF. CDR3 DNA: TGTGCCAGCAGGACGACAGCTATTAGCAATCAGCCCCAGCATTTT. J is TRBJ1-5 and V is TRBV6-2 or TRBV6-3, with D possibly matching TRBD1 (5 bases). The germline V gene encodes CDR1 MNHEY and CDR2 SVGEGT. This CDR3 comprises 15 residues. Trimming shortened V by 6 bases and J by 0 bases, and 12 bases separated the two germline ends.

About this clonotype: A junction boundary mismatches the germline segment, possibly from a read error. The chain combines TRBV7-7 with TRBJ2-2; a weak D match, TRBD1 (6 bases). Per germline, CDR1 SSHAT and CDR2 FNYEAQ (reference sequence). This CDR3 is built from 14 residues. The CDR3 region is CASSPARGTGELFF. The CDR3 coding sequence is TGTGCTAGCAGCCCCGCCAGGGGCACCGGGGAGCTGTTTTTT. The variable domain in full, completed from reference TRBV7-7 and TRBJ2-2, reads GAGVSQSPRYKVTKRGQDVTLRCDPISSHATLYWYQQALGQGPEFLTYFNYEAQPDKSGLPSDRFSAERPEGSISTLTIQRTEQRDSAMYRCASSPARGTGELFFGEGSRLTVL.

Many counts were recorded for this clonotype. V is TRBV12-3 or TRBV12-4 and J is TRBJ2-6; D may be TRBD1 or TRBD2 (5 bases each). The V gene lost 6 bases and the J gene lost 0 bases, with 15 bases spanning the gap. The CDR3 has 17 amino acids. CDR3 DNA: TGTGCCAGCAGCTCACCGGGACGCAGCTCTGGGGCCAACGTCCTGACTTTC. Its protein is CASSSPGRSSGANVLTF.

This clonotype was detected many times. This CDR3 is CAIAQGDTQYF. CDR3 bases: TGTGCCATCGCCCAGGGGGATACGCAGTATTTT. This sequence joins TRBV10-3 and TRBJ2-3, with a possible D match to TRBD1 (6 bases). This CDR3 comprises 11 residues. The germline V gene has CDR1 ENHRY and CDR2 SYGVKD. Trimming removed 8 bases at V and 6 bases at J, with 9 bases between.

This clonotype was detected only a few times. The chain uses TRBV10-3 and TRBJ1-2; D gene ambiguous. The germline V gene has CDR1 ENHRY and CDR2 SYGVKD. The CDR3 consists of 11 residues. V lost 5 bases and J 2 bases, leaving 3 bases between the germline ends. The CDR3 spells CAISINYGYTF. CDR3 nucleotides: TGTGCCATCAGTATCAACTATGGCTACACCTTC.

The sample holds many counts of this clonotype. The chain combines TRBV11-2 with TRBJ2-3, with D unclear. V shed 8 bases and J shed 2 bases, with 14 bases lying between them. The CDR3 extends over 14 amino acids. Germline V gene data show CDR1 as SGHAT and CDR2 as FQNNGV. The CDR3 DNA is TGTGCCAGCGCTCTGGGTTCTCTCACAGATACGCAGTATTTT. Translating it yields CASALGSLTDTQYF.

The sample holds many counts of this clonotype. The chain links TRBV5-8 to TRBJ1-1; 9 positions match TRBD1. Unmatched junction bases numbered 11, after V lost 4 bases and J lost 4 bases. Germline V CDR1 and CDR2: SGHTS, YDEGEE. CDR3 length equals 16 residues. CDR3 nucleotide sequence: TGTGCCAGCAGCCATTATCGTGGACAGGGGAGCACTGAAGCTTTCTTT. Residues: CASSHYRGQGSTEAFF.

In this sample, this clonotype turned up many times. The rearrangement joins TRBV28 to TRBJ1-3; D remains unclear. Between the trimmed V and J ends, which lost 3 bases and 4 bases, there was a span of 25 bases. CDR1 and CDR2 (germline): MDHEN, SYDVKM. The CDR3 extends over 19 amino acids. CDR3 in DNA: TGTGCCAGCAGTTTTCTGTGGTGGGCAGGTCCTCGGTGGGGAAACACCATATATTTT. The encoded protein is CASSFLWWAGPRWGNTIYF.

This clonotype has at least ten counts. The V gene is TRBV4-3, the J gene TRBJ1-5, with D possibly TRBD1 on 5 matching bases. Trimming cost V 1 base and J 9 bases, with 13 bases left between them. Germline CDR1 reads LGHNA; CDR2 reads YSLEER. There are 14 residues in the CDR3. This CDR3 is CASSQVRGGGPQHF. The CDR3 DNA sequence: TGCGCCAGCAGCCAAGTTCGCGGCGGGGGGCCCCAGCATTTT.

In this sample, this clonotype turned up many times. The DNA of the CDR3 is TGTGCCAGCAGGTCTTACTATTTCACAGATACGCAGTATTTT. Its translation is CASRSYYFTDTQYF. V gene TRBV27 combines with J gene TRBJ2-3, with D unresolved. V was cut by 6 bases and J by 2 bases, with 12 bases left in between. From germline, CDR1 is MNHEY and CDR2 SMNVEV (reference sequence). The CDR3 consists of 14 residues.

This sequence joins TRBV2 and TRBJ2-2; tentative D call: TRBD1 (5 bases). Trimming cost V 1 base and J 4 bases, with 7 bases left between them. In germline, CDR1 is SNHLY, CDR2 FYNNEI. There are 14 residues in the CDR3. The CDR3 here is CASSEDRSTGELFF. The DNA for the CDR3 is TGTGCCAGCAGTGAAGACAGGTCCACCGGGGAGCTGTTTTTT.

This clonotype was seen many times. This chain links TRBV25-1 with TRBJ2-7; maybe TRBD2 (5 bases). This CDR3 contains 12 residues. Germline CDR1 is MGHDK and CDR2 is SYGVNS. Trimming removed 8 bases at V and 1 base at J, with 9 bases between. The CDR3 here is CASRGGSYEQYF. CDR3 DNA: TGTGCCAGCCGCGGAGGATCCTACGAGCAGTACTTC.

This clonotype appeared many times. Written as DNA, the CDR3 is TGTGCCAGCAGCAGAACAGGGAATTCGAACACTGAAGCTTTCTTT. It is translated as CASSRTGNSNTEAFF. The chain uses TRBV2 and TRBJ1-1; possible D gene TRBD1, 6 bases. CDR1 is SNHLY and CDR2 is FYNNEI in the germline V gene. The CDR3 totals 15 residues. Trimming removed 6 bases at V and 1 base at J, with 15 bases between. The full variable domain, its missing parts supplied by reference TRBV2 and TRBJ1-1, is EPEVTQTPSHQVTQMGQEVILRCVPISNHLYFYWYRQILGQKVEFLVSFYNNEISEKSEIFDDQFSVERPDGSNFTLKIRSTKLEDSAMYFCASSRTGNSNTEAFFGQGTRLTVV.

At least ten counts were recorded for this clonotype. J is TRBJ2-1 and V is TRBV13, with 10 nucleotides matching TRBD2. Unmatched junction bases numbered 7, after V lost 5 bases and J lost 3 bases. The germline V gene has CDR1 PRHDT and CDR2 FYEKMQ (reference sequence). This CDR3 comprises 16 residues. CDR3 DNA sequence: TGTGCCAGCAGCACCTTCACTAGCGGGGTCTACAATGAGCAGTTCTTC. Encoded protein: CASSTFTSGVYNEQFF.

This clonotype was seen ten or more times. The CDR3: CASSLRTASGRAETQYF. CDR3 DNA sequence: TGTGCCAGCAGCTTGAGAACAGCGAGCGGGAGGGCCGAGACCCAGTACTTC. The J gene is TRBJ2-5, the V gene TRBV5-6; TRBD2 agrees at 10 bases. V lost 1 base to trimming and J lost 5 bases; unmatched junction nucleotides: 11. This CDR3 has 17 amino acids. CDR1 and CDR2 from the germline V gene are SGHDT and YYEEEE. Looking up the rest from reference TRBV5-6 and TRBJ2-5 gives the full variable domain: DAGVTQSPTHLIKTRGQQVTLRCSPKSGHDTVSWYQQALGQGPQFIFQYYEEEERQRGNFPDRFSGHQFPNYSSELNVNALLLGDSALYLCASSLRTASGRAETQYFGPGTRLLVL.

This clonotype has just a few counts. The chain uses TRBV3-1 and TRBJ1-1; no reliable D call. Germline-derived CDR1 and CDR2 are LGHDT and YNNKEL (reference sequence). The CDR3 spans 12 residues. Between the trimmed V and J ends, which lost 5 bases and 11 bases, there was a span of 15 bases. CDR3 sequence reads: CASSKVGLRAFF. CDR3 sequence (DNA): TGTGCCAGCAGCAAGGTCGGTTTACGGGCTTTCTTT.

By sample share, this clonotype is medium-sized. This chain connects TRBV7-6 to TRBJ2-2; 9 bases are shared with TRBD1. Trimming cost V 6 bases and J 6 bases; bases outside gene matches: 5. CDR3 length equals 14 residues. Per germline, CDR1 SGHVS and CDR2 FNYEAQ. The CDR3 here is CASRRTGEAGELFF. The DNA of the CDR3 is TGTGCCAGCAGGCGGACAGGGGAAGCCGGGGAGCTGTTTTTT.

This clonotype was seen a handful of times. The chain employs TRBV20-1 and TRBJ2-1; unclear D gene. Germline lookup yields CDR1 DFQATT and CDR2 SNEGSKA (reference sequence). V was trimmed by 0 bases and J by 8 bases, leaving 8 bases between them. This CDR3 is 12 amino acids long. This chain's CDR3 is CSARDLGYEQFF. As DNA, the CDR3 is TGCAGTGCTAGAGATCTAGGCTATGAGCAGTTCTTC.

This clonotype has at least ten counts. The genes are TRBV11-2 and TRBJ1-2; a possible D gene is TRBD1 (5 bases). Trimming stripped 6 bases from V and 6 bases from J, with 17 bases between. Germline V CDR1 and CDR2: SGHAT, FQNNGV. CDR3 length: 14 residues. This CDR3 is CASRAIREGDGYTF. The CDR3 nucleotides read TGTGCCAGCAGGGCTATCAGGGAAGGTGATGGCTACACCTTC.

This clonotype was observed many times. The chain is built from TRBV3-1 and TRBJ2-7; 11 nucleotides agree with TRBD1. The CDR3 loop spans 15 amino acids. Per germline, CDR1 LGHDT and CDR2 YNNKEL (reference sequence). V lost 3 bases and J lost 6; bases outside the gene matches: 7. The CDR3 here is CASSQPWTGGVEQYF. The DNA for the CDR3 is TGTGCCAGCAGCCAGCCGTGGACAGGGGGCGTCGAGCAGTACTTC.

This clonotype was recorded at least ten times. One end of the junction fails to match germline, which may point to a read error. The chain combines TRBV12-3 or TRBV12-4 with TRBJ1-5; TRBD1 is a possible D gene (6 bases). This CDR3 region has 15 residues. The chain's CDR3 is CASSLRQESNLPQHF. As DNA, the CDR3 is TGTGCCAGCAGTTTAAGACAGGAAAGCAATCTGCCCCAGCATTTT.

This clonotype was counted many times. The chain is built from TRBV7-9 and TRBJ1-6; D is undetermined. The V gene's germline CDR1 is SEHNR and CDR2 FQNEAQ (reference sequence). This CDR3 spans 13 amino acids. V dropped 4 bases and J dropped 6 bases, with 7 bases sitting between them. The chain's CDR3 is CASSSPGNSPLHF. In nucleotides, the CDR3 is TGTGCCAGCAGCTCTCCTGGTAATTCACCCCTCCACTTT.

The J gene is TRBJ2-2, the V gene TRBV20-1, with D unclear. CDR1 and CDR2 (germline): DFQATT, SNEGSKA (reference sequence). CDR3 length: 15 residues. V lost 3 bases to trimming and J lost 1 base, with 12 bases between them. CDR3 nucleotides: TGCAGTGCTAGTAACCCCAAGGGGAACACCGGGGAGCTGTTTTTT. It encodes CSASNPKGNTGELFF.

There are many counts of this clonotype. This chain links TRBV6-6 with TRBJ2-3, with 8 bases aligning to TRBD1. Germline CDR1 and CDR2: MNHNY and SVGAGI (reference sequence). The CDR3 loop spans 16 amino acids. Trimming took 5 bases from V and 0 from J; bases not matched to a gene: 7. This CDR3 is CASSPDRVGSTDTQYF. The CDR3 region has the DNA TGTGCCAGCAGTCCGGACAGGGTCGGCAGCACAGATACGCAGTATTTT.

This clonotype was counted ten times or more. The CDR3 here is CASSERSGSGANVLTF. As DNA, the CDR3 is TGTGCCAGCAGTGAAAGAAGTGGGTCAGGGGCCAACGTCCTGACTTTC. The chain employs TRBV2 and TRBJ2-6; no clear D. V lost 2 bases, J lost 4 bases, and 12 bases lay in between. The germline CDR1 and CDR2 sequences are SNHLY and FYNNEI. The CDR3 consists of 16 residues. Looking up the rest from reference TRBV2 and TRBJ2-6 gives the full variable domain: EPEVTQTPSHQVTQMGQEVILRCVPISNHLYFYWYRQILGQKVEFLVSFYNNEISEKSEIFDDQFSVERPDGSNFTLKIRSTKLEDSAMYFCASSERSGSGANVLTFGAGSRLTVL.

This clonotype was counted a few times. An end of the junction does not agree with germline; a read error may underlie this. The genes are TRBV29-1 and TRBJ2-1; no clear D. Germline CDR1 and CDR2: SQVTM and ANQGSEA. The CDR3 spans 11 residues. The CDR3 loop is CSVEDRVGHRF. The CDR3 nucleotides read TGCAGCGTTGAAGATCGTGTAGGCCATCGCTTC.